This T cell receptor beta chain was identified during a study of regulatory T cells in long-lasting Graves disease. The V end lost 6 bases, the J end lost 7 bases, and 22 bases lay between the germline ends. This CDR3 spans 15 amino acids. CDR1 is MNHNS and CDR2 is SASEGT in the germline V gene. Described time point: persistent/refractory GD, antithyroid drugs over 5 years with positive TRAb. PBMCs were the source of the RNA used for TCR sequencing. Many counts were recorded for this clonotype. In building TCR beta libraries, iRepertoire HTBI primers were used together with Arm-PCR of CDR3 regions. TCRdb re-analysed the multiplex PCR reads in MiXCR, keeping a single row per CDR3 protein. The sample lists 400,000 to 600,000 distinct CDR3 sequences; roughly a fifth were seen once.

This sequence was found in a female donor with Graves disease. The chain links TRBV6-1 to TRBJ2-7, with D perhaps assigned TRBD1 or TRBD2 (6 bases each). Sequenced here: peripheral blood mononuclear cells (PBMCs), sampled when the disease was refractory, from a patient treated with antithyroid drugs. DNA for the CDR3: TGTGCCAGCAGGGGACTGATGGACAGACTACGGGAGCAGTACTTC. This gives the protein CASRGLMDRLREQYF.